This T cell receptor (beta chain) comes out of a study of memory CD4+ T cells and cytomegalovirus serostatus. From germline, CDR1 is SGHNT and CDR2 YYREEE (reference sequence). The V end lost 0 bases, the J end lost 0 bases, and 8 bases lay between the germline ends. The length of the CDR3 is 15 residues. The table came from immunoSEQ multiplex PCR; TCRdb's copy has only in-frame clones and leaves some out. The data contain 50,000 to 60,000 clones, about three quarters of them singletons. The sort gate was single viable CD3+CD4+CD8-CD45RO+ cells for memory CD4+ T cells. This sequence was found in an adult in good health and CMV-seropositive. The rearrangement joins TRBV5-4 to TRBJ2-3; D is possibly TRBD2 (5 bases). Input material: memory CD4+ T cells from blood. Written as DNA, the CDR3 is TGTGCCAGCAGCTTGGTCGGGGTGAGCACAGATACGCAGTATTTT. Translated, it gives CASSLVGVSTDTQYF.